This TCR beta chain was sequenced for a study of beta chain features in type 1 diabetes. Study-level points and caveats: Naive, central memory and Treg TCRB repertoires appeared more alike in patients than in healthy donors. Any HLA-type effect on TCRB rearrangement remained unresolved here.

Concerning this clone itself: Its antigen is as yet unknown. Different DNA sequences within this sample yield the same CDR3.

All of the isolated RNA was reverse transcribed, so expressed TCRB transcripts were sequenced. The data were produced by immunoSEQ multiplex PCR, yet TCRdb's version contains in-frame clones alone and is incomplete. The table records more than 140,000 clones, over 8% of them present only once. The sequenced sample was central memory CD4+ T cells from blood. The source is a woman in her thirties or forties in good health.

The CDR3 nucleotides are TGCGCCAGCAGCTCGGGGACAGCTAACACTGAAGCTTTCTTT. Translating gives CASSSGTANTEAFF. The V and J genes are TRBV5-1 and TRBJ1-1, with TRBD1 matching over 7 bases. The germline V gene has CDR1 SGHRS and CDR2 YFSETQ. There are 14 residues in the CDR3. V shed 3 bases, J shed 2 bases, and the junction held 4 bases outside the gene matches.